The 19 T cell receptor beta chains below were found in one sample sequenced in a study of blood T cell repertoires in COVID-19. The method was immunoSEQ multiplex PCR; TCRdb's version includes in-frame clones alone and lacks a portion of them. The sample includes a few hundred thousand clones, around 90% of them seen just once. Sequenced: peripheral blood. These receptors were taken from a man aged 45-60 years with acute or convalescent COVID-19.

This sequence joins TRBV6-5 and TRBJ1-6; 9 nucleotides line up with TRBD1. Germline assignment: CDR1 MNHEY and CDR2 SVGAGI. The CDR3 sequence is 15 residues long. V lost 2 bases, J lost 7 bases, and 3 bases stayed unmatched. The CDR3: CASSYPGTGNSPLHF. For the CDR3, the DNA is TGTGCCAGCAGTTACCCCGGGACAGGGAATTCACCCCTCCACTTT.

The gene calls are TRBV7-9 and TRBJ1-2, with D possibly TRBD1 on 5 matching bases. The CDR3 extends over 15 amino acids. Germline V lookup: CDR1 SEHNR, CDR2 FQNEAQ (reference sequence). Trimming stripped 2 bases from V and 8 bases from J, with 18 bases between. The CDR3 DNA sequence: TGTGCCAGCAGCTTAATTGGACGGGGGAGTAACGGCTACACCTTC. Amino acids: CASSLIGRGSNGYTF.

This chain uses TRBV5-1 with TRBJ2-1; weak D call: TRBD1 (5 bases). The CDR3 spans 16 residues. The V gene lost 4 bases and the J gene lost 6 bases, with 20 bases spanning the gap. The germline V gene encodes CDR1 SGHRS and CDR2 YFSETQ. CDR3 loop: CASSAEWGAGPNEQFF. DNA of the CDR3: TGCGCCAGCAGCGCGGAGTGGGGCGCCGGGCCCAATGAGCAGTTCTTC. Filled out from reference TRBV5-1 and TRBJ2-1, the complete variable domain reads KAGVTQTPRYLIKTRGQQVTLSCSPISGHRSVSWYQQTPGQGLQFLFEYFSETQRNKGNFPGRFSGRQFSNSRSEMNVSTLELGDSALYLCASSAEWGAGPNEQFFGPGTRLTVL.

This clone was seen once. V gene TRBV10-3 combines with J gene TRBJ2-2, with 7 bases matching TRBD1. The J segment lost 5 bases and the V segment lost 11 bases, leaving 8 bases of the junction unmatched. This CDR3 comprises 13 residues. Germline CDR1 ENHRY, CDR2 SYGVKD. The CDR3 loop is CALRQGGTGELFF. The CDR3 bases are TGTGCCCTCCGACAGGGTGGGACCGGGGAGCTGTTTTTT.

CDR3 loop: CASSGQGNYGYTF. The CDR3 DNA sequence: TGTGCCAGCAGCGGACAGGGCAACTATGGCTACACCTTC. V and J are TRBV9 and TRBJ1-2; 7 bases are shared with TRBD1. The germline CDR1 and CDR2 sequences are SGDLS and YYNGEE. J was trimmed by 2 bases and V by 3 bases; bases with no gene match: 1. This CDR3 contains 13 residues.

Only one count was recorded for this clone. V gene TRBV12-5 combines with J gene TRBJ2-1; TRBD1 agrees at 9 bases. V was clipped by 4 bases and J by 3 bases; unmatched bases: 10. The CDR3 is 17 amino acids. Germline CDR1 reads LGHNT; CDR2 reads FRNRAP. CDR3 DNA sequence: TGTGCTAGTGGTTCGTTACCCGGGACAGGGTTCTACAATGAGCAGTTCTTC. Translation: CASGSLPGTGFYNEQFF.

The chain is built from TRBV4-2 and TRBJ1-2; the match to TRBD1 covers 7 bases. The trim removed 0 bases at V and 0 bases at J, leaving 1 base unmatched. CDR3 length: 15 residues. CDR1 LGHNA and CDR2 YNFKEQ come from the germline V gene. The CDR3 loop is CASSQDRGANYGYTF. CDR3 sequence (DNA): TGTGCCAGCAGCCAAGACAGGGGGGCTAACTATGGCTACACCTTC.

This sequence joins TRBV27 and TRBJ2-5; tentative D call: TRBD1 (5 bases). The V gene's germline CDR1 is MNHEY and CDR2 SMNVEV (reference sequence). Trimming stripped 7 bases from V and 2 bases from J, with 14 bases between. The CDR3 has 14 amino acids. DNA for the CDR3: TGTGCCAGCACGGCAGGGTCACCTCAAGAGACCCAGTACTTC. Translation gives CASTAGSPQETQYF.

CDR3 bases: TGTGCCAGCAGTCTCAGGCGCCAGGAGCCCCAGCATTTT. It translates to CASSLRRQEPQHF. The chain uses TRBV6-5 and TRBJ1-5; no reliable D call. V was shortened by 5 bases and J by 8 bases, with 13 bases between the two germline ends. Germline CDR1 reads MNHEY; CDR2 reads SVGAGI. The CDR3 has 13 amino acids.

The V call is TRBV7-8, the J call TRBJ2-2; the match to TRBD1 covers 8 bases. V lost 5 bases and J lost 4; bases outside the gene matches: 6. CDR3 length: 15 amino acids. The germline V gene has CDR1 SGHVS and CDR2 FQNEAQ. This chain's CDR3 is CASSRTGLATGELFF. CDR3 DNA sequence: TGTGCCAGCAGCAGGACAGGGCTCGCCACCGGGGAGCTGTTTTTT.

The chain uses TRBV2 and TRBJ2-7, with 7 bases that match TRBD1. Germline loops: CDR1 SNHLY, CDR2 FYNNEI. The CDR3 extends over 12 amino acids. V lost 10 bases, J lost 1 base, and 4 bases stayed unmatched. CDR3 sequence: CATGTDSYEQYF. The CDR3 nucleotides are TGTGCCACCGGGACAGATTCCTACGAGCAGTACTTC.

The chain joins TRBV27 to TRBJ2-3, with 7 bases that match TRBD2. This CDR3 is 16 amino acids long. The V gene's germline CDR1 is MNHEY and CDR2 SMNVEV (reference sequence). V was clipped by 6 bases and J by 0 bases; unmatched bases: 9. CDR3 in amino acids: CASSSRGRGSTDTQYF. The CDR3 bases are TGTGCCAGCAGCTCCCGTGGGCGGGGGAGCACAGATACGCAGTATTTT.

The chain uses TRBV27 and TRBJ2-2, with unresolved D. The V gene's germline CDR1 is MNHEY and CDR2 SMNVEV (reference sequence). This CDR3 is built from 12 residues. With 8 bases removed from V and 6 bases from J, the gap between germline ends came to 10 bases. Here the CDR3 reads CASGVHAGELFF. CDR3 nucleotides: TGTGCCAGCGGAGTCCATGCCGGGGAGCTGTTTTTT.

This clone was detected ten times or more. J is TRBJ1-5 and V is TRBV2; tentative D call: TRBD1 (5 bases). Germline V gene lookup returns CDR1 SNHLY and CDR2 FYNNEI. Trimming shortened V by 6 bases and J by 6 bases, and 21 bases separated the two germline ends. CDR3 length: 16 amino acids. Written as DNA, the CDR3 is TGTGCCAGCAGGGACAAGGAACTGATGGGTTTTCAGCCCCAGCATTTT. Amino acids: CASRDKELMGFQPQHF.

The rearrangement joins TRBV19 to TRBJ2-7; 9 nucleotides agree with TRBD1. The J segment lost 2 bases and the V segment lost 7 bases, leaving 6 bases of the junction unmatched. Looked up from germline, CDR1 is LNHDA and CDR2 is SQIVND (reference sequence). The CDR3 spans 14 residues. The CDR3 loop is CASTRGTGTYEQYF. Here the CDR3 DNA reads TGTGCCAGTACCCGTGGGACAGGGACCTACGAGCAGTACTTC. The whole variable domain, remainder taken from reference TRBV19 and TRBJ2-7, is DGGITQSPKYLFRKEGQNVTLSCEQNLNHDAMYWYRQDPGQGLRLIYYSQIVNDFQKGDIAEGYSVSREKKESFPLTVTSAQKNPTAFYLCASTRGTGTYEQYFGPGTRLTVT.

A single count supports this clone. The rearrangement uses TRBV7-2 and TRBJ1-1; 9 bases map to TRBD1. The junction had 6 bases not matched to a gene; V was cut back by 5 bases and J by 2 bases. Per the germline V gene, CDR1 is SGHTA and CDR2 is FQGNSA. The CDR3 runs 15 residues. In nucleotides, the CDR3 is TGTGCCAGCAGCCTGACAGGGGGGTTAAACACTGAAGCTTTCTTT. Translation: CASSLTGGLNTEAFF.

V and J are TRBV7-9 and TRBJ1-4; no clear D gene. CDR3 size: 15 residues. Looked up from germline, CDR1 is SEHNR and CDR2 is FQNEAQ (reference sequence). V lost 2 bases to trimming and J lost 0 bases, with 7 bases between them. The CDR3 DNA follows: TGTGCCAGCAGCTTACGAGGTGCAACTAATGAAAAACTGTTTTTT. Translation gives CASSLRGATNEKLFF.

The genes are TRBV19 and TRBJ2-7; 9 bases map to TRBD1. With V trimmed by 7 bases and J by 5 bases, 9 bases remained unmatched. Germline V lookup: CDR1 LNHDA, CDR2 SQIVND (reference sequence). CDR3 size: 14 residues. CDR3 nucleotide sequence: TGTGCCAGTACCGGAGGGACAGGGAGGAACGAGCAGTACTTC. Translating it yields CASTGGTGRNEQYF.

The chain combines TRBV10-3 with TRBJ1-3, with 8 bases lining up with TRBD1. The CDR3 spans 14 residues. Germline V gene sequence: CDR1 ENHRY, CDR2 SYGVKD. After removal of 6 bases from V and 0 bases from J, the junction contained 1 base not matched to a gene. The CDR3 DNA follows: TGTGCCATCAGGGGGACAGGCTCTGGAAACACCATATATTTT. Protein: CAIRGTGSGNTIYF.